At least ten counts were recorded for the clone carrying this T cell receptor (beta chain). Its antigen is not known. Unique molecular identifiers featured in each of the TCR beta cDNA libraries. When 1 to 10 million T cells were used, they gave about 550,000 cDNA molecules. MiXCR was run by TCRdb on the PCR reads, yielding one entry per CDR3 protein. The sample contains roughly 200,000 distinct CDR3 sequences, over 25% of which appear only once. CDR3 length equals 15 residues. The V gene's germline CDR1 is SGHTA and CDR2 FQGNSA. Trimming stripped 1 base from V and 3 bases from J, with 10 bases between. The data are from a study of post-analysis software for immune sequencing data. Study-level results: Compared with controls, patients showed significantly lower normalized Chao1 diversity. The study found TRBV5-6, TRBV5-1 and TRBV20-1 among five or six TRBV segments more frequent in patients than controls. Under F measure analysis, samples from one preparation batch co-clustered strongly.

The chain uses TRBV7-2 and TRBJ1-5, with a weak D call TRBD1 (6 bases). Sequences were obtained from blood. The receptor's source is a girl under 18 with multiple sclerosis. The CDR3 loop is CASSLVGQNNQPQHF. The DNA of the CDR3 is TGTGCCAGCAGCTTAGTGGGACAAAACAATCAGCCCCAGCATTTT.